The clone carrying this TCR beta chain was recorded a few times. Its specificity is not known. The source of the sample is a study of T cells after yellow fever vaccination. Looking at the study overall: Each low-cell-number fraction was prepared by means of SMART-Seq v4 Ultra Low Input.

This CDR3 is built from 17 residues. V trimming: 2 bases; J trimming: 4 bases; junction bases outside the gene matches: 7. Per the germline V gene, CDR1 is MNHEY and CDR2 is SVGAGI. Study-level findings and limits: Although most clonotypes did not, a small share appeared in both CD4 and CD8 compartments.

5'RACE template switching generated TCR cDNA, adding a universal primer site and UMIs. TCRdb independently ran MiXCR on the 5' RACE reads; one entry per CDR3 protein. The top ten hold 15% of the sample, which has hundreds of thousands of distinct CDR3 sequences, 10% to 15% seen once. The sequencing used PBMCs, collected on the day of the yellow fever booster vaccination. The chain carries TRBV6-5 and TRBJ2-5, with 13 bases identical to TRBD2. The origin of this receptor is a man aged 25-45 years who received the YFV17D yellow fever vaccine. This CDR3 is CASSYRRTSGSRETQYF. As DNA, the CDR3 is TGTGCCAGCAGTTACCGTAGGACTAGCGGGAGTCGAGAGACCCAGTACTTC.